This T cell receptor (beta chain) was sequenced for a study of blood T cell repertoires in COVID-19. Profiling relied on immunoSEQ multiplex PCR, and the TCRdb table lists in-frame clones only, not all of them. The sample lists 100,000 or so clones; roughly four fifths were seen once. CDR3 size: 17 residues. Germline lookup yields CDR1 LNHDA and CDR2 SQIVND (reference sequence). V gave up 5 bases and J gave up 7 bases; unmatched junction bases: 13. Sequencing was done on a sample of peripheral blood. The chain has TRBV19 and TRBJ2-1; 11 nucleotides line up with TRBD2. The clonotype was recovered from a man over 45 with active or convalescent COVID-19. As DNA, the CDR3 is TGTGCCAGTAGTCCGCGTGAGCTAGCGGGGGGCGAAAATGAGCAGTTCTTC. This encodes CASSPRELAGGENEQFF.